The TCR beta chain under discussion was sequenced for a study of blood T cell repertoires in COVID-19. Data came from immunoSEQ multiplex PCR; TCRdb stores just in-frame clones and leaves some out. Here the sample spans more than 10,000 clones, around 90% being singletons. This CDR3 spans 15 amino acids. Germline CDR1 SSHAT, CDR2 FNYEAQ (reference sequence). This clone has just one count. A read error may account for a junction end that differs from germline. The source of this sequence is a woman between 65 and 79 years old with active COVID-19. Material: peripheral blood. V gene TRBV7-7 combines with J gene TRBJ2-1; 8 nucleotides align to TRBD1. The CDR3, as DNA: TGTGCTAGCAGCTTAGGTCAGGGGGCTTACAATGAGCAGTTCTTC. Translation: CASSLGQGAYNEQFF.